Given below is one T cell receptor beta chain in context. Its antigen is still unknown. This sample is drawn from a study of CD8+ T cells in alopecia areata. Study results and limitations: Scalp and blood retained many expanded lesional clones during tofacitinib. Given one nonresponder, whether baseline CD8+ expansion relates to response remains uncertain. Among the 100 top clones, expanded CD8+ clones, like scalp clonality, were significantly decreased by tofacitinib.

Stated treatment: oral pan-JAK inhibitor, 5-10 mg twice daily. PBMCs, the starting material, were the source of sorted CD4+ and CD8+ T cells. cDNA reverse transcribed from extracted RNA served as the sequencing template. Profiled with immunoSEQ multiplex PCR; TCRdb holds only in-frame clones, not every one. Of fewer than 250,000 clones in the sample, roughly 60% were seen once. This specimen consisted of CD4+ T cells sorted from blood, obtained around week 49, from a patient treated with tofacitinib. This receptor was identified in a human donor with alopecia areata.

CDR3 sequence (DNA): TGTGCCAGCAGTCCAACTAGCGGGGGCACTAATACGCAGTATTTT. Protein product: CASSPTSGGTNTQYF. V gene TRBV2 combines with J gene TRBJ2-3, with 11 bases matching TRBD2. Germline values: CDR1 SNHLY, CDR2 FYNNEI. The CDR3 spans 15 residues. The V segment lost 5 bases and the J segment 7 bases; nucleotides outside the gene matches: 8.